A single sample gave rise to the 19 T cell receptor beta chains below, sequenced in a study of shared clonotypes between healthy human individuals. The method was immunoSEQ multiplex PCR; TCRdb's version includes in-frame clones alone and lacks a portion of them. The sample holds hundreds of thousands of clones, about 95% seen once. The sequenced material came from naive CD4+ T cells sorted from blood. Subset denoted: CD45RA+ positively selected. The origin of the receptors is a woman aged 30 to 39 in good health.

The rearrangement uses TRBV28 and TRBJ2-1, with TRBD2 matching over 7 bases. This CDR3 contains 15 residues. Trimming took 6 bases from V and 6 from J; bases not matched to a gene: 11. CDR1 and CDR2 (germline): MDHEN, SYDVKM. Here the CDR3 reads CASSPASGIFNEQFF. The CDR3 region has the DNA TGTGCCAGCAGCCCTGCAAGCGGGATATTCAATGAGCAGTTCTTC. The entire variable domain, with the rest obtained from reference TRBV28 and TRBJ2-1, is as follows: DVKVTQSSRYLVKRTGEKVFLECVQDMDHENMFWYRQDPGLGLRLIYFSYDVKMKEKGDIPEGYSVSREKKERFSLILESASTNQTSMYLCASSPASGIFNEQFFGPGTRLTVL.

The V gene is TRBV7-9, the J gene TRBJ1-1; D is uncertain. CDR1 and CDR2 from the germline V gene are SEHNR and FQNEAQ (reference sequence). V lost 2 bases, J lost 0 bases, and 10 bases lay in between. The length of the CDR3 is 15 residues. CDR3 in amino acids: CASSLPGVVNTEAFF. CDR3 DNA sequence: TGTGCCAGCAGCTTACCCGGGGTAGTGAACACTGAAGCTTTCTTT.

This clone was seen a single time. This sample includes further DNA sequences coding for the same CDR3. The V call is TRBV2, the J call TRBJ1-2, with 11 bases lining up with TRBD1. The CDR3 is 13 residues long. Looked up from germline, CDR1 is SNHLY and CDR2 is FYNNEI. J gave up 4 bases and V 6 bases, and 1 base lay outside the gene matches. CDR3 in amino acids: CASRGTGGYGYTF. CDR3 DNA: TGTGCCAGCAGGGGGACAGGGGGCTATGGCTACACCTTC.

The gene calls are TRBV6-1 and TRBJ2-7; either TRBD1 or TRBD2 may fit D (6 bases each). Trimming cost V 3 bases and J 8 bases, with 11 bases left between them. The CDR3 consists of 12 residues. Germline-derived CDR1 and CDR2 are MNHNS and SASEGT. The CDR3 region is CASSDTGRQQYF. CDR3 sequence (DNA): TGTGCCAGCAGTGATACAGGGAGGCAGCAGTACTTC.

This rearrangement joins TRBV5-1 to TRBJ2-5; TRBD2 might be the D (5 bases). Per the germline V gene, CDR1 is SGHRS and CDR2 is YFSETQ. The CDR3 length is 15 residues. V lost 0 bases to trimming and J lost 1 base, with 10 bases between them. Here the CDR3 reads CASSLGGLSQETQYF. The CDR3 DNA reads TGCGCCAGCAGCTTGGGCGGACTCAGCCAAGAGACCCAGTACTTC.

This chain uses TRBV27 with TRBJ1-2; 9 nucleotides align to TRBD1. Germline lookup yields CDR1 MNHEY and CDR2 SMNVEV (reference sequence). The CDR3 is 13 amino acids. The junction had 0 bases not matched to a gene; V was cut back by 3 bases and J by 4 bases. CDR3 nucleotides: TGTGCCAGCAGTTTGACAGGGGGCTATGGCTACACCTTC. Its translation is CASSLTGGYGYTF.

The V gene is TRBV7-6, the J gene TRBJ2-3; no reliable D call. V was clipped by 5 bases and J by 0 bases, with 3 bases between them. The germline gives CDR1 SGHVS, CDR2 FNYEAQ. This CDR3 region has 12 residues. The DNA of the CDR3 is TGTGCCAGCAGCACTAGCACAGATACGCAGTATTTT. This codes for CASSTSTDTQYF.

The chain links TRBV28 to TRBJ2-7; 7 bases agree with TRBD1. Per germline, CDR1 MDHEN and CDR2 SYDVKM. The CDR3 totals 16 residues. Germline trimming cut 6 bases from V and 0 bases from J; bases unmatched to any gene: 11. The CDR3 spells CASRGAQGSGSYEQYF. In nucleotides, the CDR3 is TGTGCCAGCAGGGGGGCACAGGGGAGTGGCTCCTACGAGCAGTACTTC.

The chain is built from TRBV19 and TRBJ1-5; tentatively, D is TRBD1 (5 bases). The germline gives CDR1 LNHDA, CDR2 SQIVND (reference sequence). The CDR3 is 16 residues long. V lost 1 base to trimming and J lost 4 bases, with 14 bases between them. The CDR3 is CASSIGAGTANQPQHF. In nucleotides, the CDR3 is TGTGCCAGTAGTATAGGGGCCGGGACGGCGAATCAGCCCCAGCATTTT.

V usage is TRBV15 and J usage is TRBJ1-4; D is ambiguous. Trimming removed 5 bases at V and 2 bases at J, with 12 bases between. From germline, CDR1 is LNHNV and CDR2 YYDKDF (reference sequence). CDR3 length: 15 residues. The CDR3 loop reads CATSLSKVTNEKLFF. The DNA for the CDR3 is TGTGCCACCAGCCTATCCAAGGTCACTAATGAAAAACTGTTTTTT.

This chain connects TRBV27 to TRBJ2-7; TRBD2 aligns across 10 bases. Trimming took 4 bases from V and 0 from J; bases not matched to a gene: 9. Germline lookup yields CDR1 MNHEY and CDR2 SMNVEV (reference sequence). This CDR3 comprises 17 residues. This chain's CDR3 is CASSSYIAGGLSYEQYF. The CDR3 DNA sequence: TGTGCCAGCAGTTCCTACATAGCGGGAGGTCTCTCCTACGAGCAGTACTTC.

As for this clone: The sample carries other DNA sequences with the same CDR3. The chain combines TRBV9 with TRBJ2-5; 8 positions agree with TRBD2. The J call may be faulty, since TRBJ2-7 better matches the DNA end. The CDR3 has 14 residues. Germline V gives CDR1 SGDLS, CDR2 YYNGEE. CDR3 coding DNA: TGTGCCAGCAGCGTAGGTCTAGCGGGCGTCGAGCAGTACTTC. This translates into CASSVGLAGVEQYF.

The CDR3 bases are TGCGCCAGCAGCCAAGTGAGCTCGGGACGGAGCACAGATACGCAGTATTTT. It specifies CASSQVSSGRSTDTQYF. The chain has TRBV4-1 and TRBJ2-3; D may match TRBD1 or TRBD2 (5 bases each). This CDR3 comprises 17 residues. Germline V lookup: CDR1 MGHRA, CDR2 YSYEKL. V shed 1 base and J shed 0 bases, with 14 bases lying between them.

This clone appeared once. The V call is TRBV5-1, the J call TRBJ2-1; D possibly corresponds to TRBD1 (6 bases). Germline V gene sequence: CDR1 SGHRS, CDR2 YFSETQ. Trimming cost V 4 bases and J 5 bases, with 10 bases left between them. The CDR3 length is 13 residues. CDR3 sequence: CASSAGTNNEQFF. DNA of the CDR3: TGCGCCAGCAGCGCCGGGACAAACAATGAGCAGTTCTTC.

CDR3 region: CASSLAGALGANVLTF. The DNA for the CDR3 is TGCGCCAGCAGCTTGGCGGGTGCCTTGGGGGCCAACGTCCTGACTTTC. The chain combines TRBV5-1 with TRBJ2-6; D not certain. The V and J ends lost 0 bases and 4 bases respectively, with 11 bases between them. Germline V gene data show CDR1 as SGHRS and CDR2 as YFSETQ. The CDR3 totals 16 residues.

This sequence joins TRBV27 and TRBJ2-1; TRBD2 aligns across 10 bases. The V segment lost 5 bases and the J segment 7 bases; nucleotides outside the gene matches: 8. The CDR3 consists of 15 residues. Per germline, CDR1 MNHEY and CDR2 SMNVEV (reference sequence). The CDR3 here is CASSLLAGVGNEQFF. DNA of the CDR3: TGTGCCAGCAGTCTGCTAGCGGGAGTGGGGAATGAGCAGTTCTTC.

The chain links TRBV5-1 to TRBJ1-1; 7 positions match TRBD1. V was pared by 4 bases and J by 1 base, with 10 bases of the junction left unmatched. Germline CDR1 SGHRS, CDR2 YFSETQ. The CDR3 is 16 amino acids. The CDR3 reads CASSPGQNGGNTEAFF. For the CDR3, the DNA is TGCGCCAGCAGCCCGGGACAGAACGGTGGGAACACTGAAGCTTTCTTT.

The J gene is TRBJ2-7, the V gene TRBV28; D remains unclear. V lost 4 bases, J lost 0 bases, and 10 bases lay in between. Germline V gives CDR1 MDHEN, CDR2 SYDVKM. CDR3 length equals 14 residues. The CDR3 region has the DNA TGTGCCAGCAGTTCCGCGGACGGCTCCTACGAGCAGTACTTC. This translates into CASSSADGSYEQYF. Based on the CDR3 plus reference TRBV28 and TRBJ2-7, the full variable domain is DVKVTQSSRYLVKRTGEKVFLECVQDMDHENMFWYRQDPGLGLRLIYFSYDVKMKEKGDIPEGYSVSREKKERFSLILESASTNQTSMYLCASSSADGSYEQYFGPGTRLTVT.

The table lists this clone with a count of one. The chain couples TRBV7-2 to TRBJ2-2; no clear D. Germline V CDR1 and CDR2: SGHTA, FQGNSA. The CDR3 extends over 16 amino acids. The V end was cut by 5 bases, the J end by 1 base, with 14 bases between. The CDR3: CASSPWVAENTGELFF. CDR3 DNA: TGTGCCAGCAGCCCCTGGGTGGCGGAGAACACCGGGGAGCTGTTTTTT.